These 14 T cell receptor beta chains share one sample of origin, sequenced in a study of T cell responses to AZD1222 COVID-19 vaccine. The protocol was immunoSEQ multiplex PCR, while the TCRdb copy is restricted to in-frame clones and leaves out a portion. The table has approximately 94,000 clones, approximately 87% seen once. The sample was peripheral blood, taken on day 0 of AZD1222 vaccination. The receptors come from an adult in good health.

This chain connects TRBV19 to TRBJ2-7, with a weak D call TRBD2 (5 bases). From germline, CDR1 is LNHDA and CDR2 SQIVND (reference sequence). The CDR3 covers 19 residues. V shed 2 bases and J shed 0 bases, with 23 bases lying between them. In DNA, the CDR3 is TGTGCCAGTAGTATATTTACTAGTGTTTCGGGCGGAGACTCCTACGAGCAGTACTTC. Translated, it gives CASSIFTSVSGGDSYEQYF.

V and J are TRBV7-8 and TRBJ1-1; a weak D match, TRBD1 (5 bases). Germline values: CDR1 SGHVS, CDR2 FQNEAQ. The CDR3 loop spans 13 amino acids. V was shortened by 5 bases and J by 5 bases, with 12 bases between the two germline ends. CDR3 region: CASSLDSGTEAFF. The DNA of the CDR3 is TGTGCCAGCAGCCTCGACAGTGGGACTGAAGCTTTCTTT.

This clone appeared once. The chain has TRBV5-1 and TRBJ2-7; 7 bases are shared with TRBD1. Per germline, CDR1 SGHRS and CDR2 YFSETQ. The J segment lost 4 bases and the V segment lost 4 bases, leaving 23 bases of the junction unmatched. The CDR3 is 19 amino acids. CDR3 protein: CASSHGGPQQGTVVYEQYF. Here the CDR3 DNA reads TGCGCCAGCAGCCATGGGGGCCCACAGCAGGGGACAGTGGTTTACGAGCAGTACTTC.

This clone was seen once. J is TRBJ1-6 and V is TRBV2; TRBD1 matches at 8 bases. Germline-derived CDR1 and CDR2 are SNHLY and FYNNEI. The CDR3 runs to 14 residues. Trimming took 3 bases from V and 9 from J; bases not matched to a gene: 4. The CDR3: CASSDQGAFSPLHF. CDR3 nucleotide sequence: TGTGCCAGCAGTGACCAGGGGGCCTTTTCACCCCTCCACTTT.

The V gene is TRBV7-8, the J gene TRBJ1-2; D might be TRBD1 (5 bases). V gave up 1 base and J gave up 2 bases, with 11 bases separating them. Per the germline V gene, CDR1 is SGHVS and CDR2 is FQNEAQ. The CDR3 runs to 15 residues. CDR3 nucleotide sequence: TGTGCCAGCAGCTTAGGCAGGGACCCAAACTATGGCTACACCTTC. It yields the protein CASSLGRDPNYGYTF.

This clone was detected only once. The chain combines TRBV27 with TRBJ2-3; D remains ambiguous. Germline values: CDR1 MNHEY, CDR2 SMNVEV (reference sequence). Deletions cut 7 bases from V and 4 bases from J, with 15 bases between. This CDR3 contains 14 residues. CDR3 DNA sequence: TGTGCCAGCACCCCCGCGTATTTGGCAGATACGCAGTATTTT. This translates into CASTPAYLADTQYF.

V gene TRBV11-2 combines with J gene TRBJ2-7; 8 nucleotides line up with TRBD2. CDR1 and CDR2 from the germline V gene are SGHAT and FQNNGV. The CDR3 is 14 residues long. With V trimmed by 6 bases and J by 7 bases, 11 bases remained unmatched. DNA of the CDR3: TGTGCCAGCAGTCAGACTAGCGCCGGTTCGGAGCAGTACTTC. It is translated as CASSQTSAGSEQYF.

The rearrangement links TRBV7-9 to TRBJ2-3; 8 bases map to TRBD1. CDR3 length: 13 amino acids. Germline CDR1 is SEHNR and CDR2 is FQNEAQ (reference sequence). The J segment lost 7 bases and the V segment lost 5 bases, leaving 5 bases of the junction unmatched. CDR3 DNA: TGTGCCAGCAGCGTTCAGGGGGCGAATACGCAGTATTTT. As protein: CASSVQGANTQYF. Full variable domain (outside the CDR3, taken from reference TRBV7-9 and TRBJ2-3): DTGVSQNPRHKITKRGQNVTFRCDPISEHNRLYWYRQTLGQGPEFLTYFQNEAQLEKSRLLSDRFSAERPKGSFSTLEIQRTEQGDSAMYLCASSVQGANTQYFGPGTRLTVL.

The V call is TRBV5-1, the J call TRBJ1-2; 8 nucleotides agree with TRBD1. This CDR3 is 13 amino acids long. Germline-derived CDR1 and CDR2 are SGHRS and YFSETQ. The V and J ends lost 4 bases and 4 bases, in that order; junction bases with no gene match: 3. The CDR3 here is CASSQTGVYGYTF. CDR3 nucleotide sequence: TGCGCCAGCAGCCAGACAGGGGTCTATGGCTACACCTTC.

The chain employs TRBV6-5 and TRBJ1-5; D remains ambiguous. The CDR3 spans 15 residues. Trimming cost V 7 bases and J 0 bases, with 13 bases left between them. Per germline, CDR1 MNHEY and CDR2 SVGAGI. The CDR3 nucleotides read TGTGCCAGCAATACCCGTGGGTATAGCAATCAGCCCCAGCATTTT. Amino acids: CASNTRGYSNQPQHF.

As concerns this clone: Distinct nucleotide sequences in the sample also encode this CDR3. Here the CDR3 reads CASSSGQNYGYTF. CDR3 bases: TGCGCCAGCAGCTCGGGACAGAACTATGGCTACACCTTC. The rearrangement uses TRBV5-1 and TRBJ1-2, with 7 bases matching TRBD1. V shed 3 bases and J 2 bases; nucleotides not matched to a gene: 1. The CDR3 spans 13 residues. Germline V gene lookup returns CDR1 SGHRS and CDR2 YFSETQ. The variable domain in full, completed from reference TRBV5-1 and TRBJ1-2, reads KAGVTQTPRYLIKTRGQQVTLSCSPISGHRSVSWYQQTPGQGLQFLFEYFSETQRNKGNFPGRFSGRQFSNSRSEMNVSTLELGDSALYLCASSSGQNYGYTFGSGTRLTVV.

The chain links TRBV10-2 to TRBJ1-2, with TRBD1 matching over 8 bases. J gave up 6 bases and V 6 bases, and 9 bases lay outside the gene matches. Germline V gene lookup returns CDR1 WSHSY and CDR2 SAAADI. The CDR3 covers 14 residues. CDR3 nucleotide sequence: TGCGCCAGCAGCAGACAGGGGACCGGAGATGGCTACACCTTC. Protein: CASSRQGTGDGYTF.

The rearrangement uses TRBV19 and TRBJ1-5, with TRBD1 as a possible D gene (6 bases). The germline V and J ends were trimmed by 8 bases and 4 bases, with 9 bases remaining between them. Germline lookup yields CDR1 LNHDA and CDR2 SQIVND (reference sequence). This CDR3 contains 12 residues. DNA of the CDR3: TGTGCCAGTGAACAGGGAAATCAGCCCCAGCATTTT. It encodes CASEQGNQPQHF.

As regards this clone: Other DNA sequences in the sample encode the same CDR3. The gene calls are TRBV7-9 and TRBJ1-1; D uncertain. V was shortened by 4 bases and J by 8 bases, with 14 bases between the two germline ends. The CDR3 runs 13 residues. CDR1 is SEHNR, CDR2 FQNEAQ, per germline (reference sequence). Written as DNA, the CDR3 is TGTGCCAGCAGCTCACAAGGACTAACGGAAGCTTTCTTT. It is translated as CASSSQGLTEAFF.